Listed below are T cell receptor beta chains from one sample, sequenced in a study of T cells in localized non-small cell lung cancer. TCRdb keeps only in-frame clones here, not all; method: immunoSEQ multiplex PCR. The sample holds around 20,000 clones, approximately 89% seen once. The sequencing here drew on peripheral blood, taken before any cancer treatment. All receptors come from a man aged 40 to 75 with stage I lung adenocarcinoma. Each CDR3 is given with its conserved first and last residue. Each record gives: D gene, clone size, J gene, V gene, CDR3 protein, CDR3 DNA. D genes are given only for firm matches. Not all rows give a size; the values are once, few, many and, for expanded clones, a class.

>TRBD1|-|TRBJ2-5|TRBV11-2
CASSPRTGLKETQYF
TGTGCCAGCAGCCCCCGGACAGGATTAAAAGAGACCCAGTACTTC
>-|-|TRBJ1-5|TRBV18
CASSPKGGSNQPQHF
TGTGCCAGCTCTCCTAAAGGGGGGAGCAATCAGCCCCAGCATTTT
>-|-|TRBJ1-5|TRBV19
CASSIDLNSNQPQHF
TGTGCCAGTAGTATAGATCTGAATAGCAATCAGCCCCAGCATTTT
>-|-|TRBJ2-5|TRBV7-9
CASSSRGQETQYF
TGTGCCAGCAGCTCGCGGGGCCAAGAGACCCAGTACTTC
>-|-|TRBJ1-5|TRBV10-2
CASSRANQPQHF
TGCGCCAGCAGCAGGGCAAATCAGCCCCAGCATTTT
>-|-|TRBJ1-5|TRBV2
CASSVGGAQPQHF
TGTGCCAGCAGTGTGGGCGGAGCACAGCCCCAGCATTTT
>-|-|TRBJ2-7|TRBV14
CASSQMTEGWSYEQYF
TGTGCCAGCAGCCAGATGACAGAGGGATGGTCCTACGAGCAGTACTTC
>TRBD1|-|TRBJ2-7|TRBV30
CAWTKGTGLTYEQYF
TGTGCCTGGACAAAAGGGACAGGGCTTACCTACGAGCAGTACTTC
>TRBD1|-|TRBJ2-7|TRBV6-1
CAVKGGSYEQYF
TGTGCCGTAAAAGGGGGCTCGTACGAGCAGTACTTC
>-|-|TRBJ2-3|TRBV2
CASRDSGSDTQYF
TGTGCCAGCAGGGATTCTGGGAGTGATACGCAGTATTTT
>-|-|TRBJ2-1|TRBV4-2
CASSQHRDLNEQFF
TGTGCCAGCAGCCAACACAGGGACCTCAATGAGCAGTTCTTC
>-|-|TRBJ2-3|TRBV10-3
CAISGLTDTQYF
TGTGCCATCAGTGGTTTGACAGATACGCAGTATTTT
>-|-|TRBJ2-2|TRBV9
CASSVYETNSKGELFF
TGTGCCAGCAGCGTATACGAGACCAACTCGAAAGGGGAGCTGTTTTTT
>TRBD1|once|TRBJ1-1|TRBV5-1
CASSLTTGSQGSRAFF
TGCGCCAGCAGCTTGACGACAGGGTCGCAAGGAAGTCGGGCTTTCTTT
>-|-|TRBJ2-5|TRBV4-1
CASSLGFRETQYF
TGCGCCAGCAGCCTAGGGTTTCGAGAGACCCAGTACTTC
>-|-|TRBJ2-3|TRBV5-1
CASSLAGRTDTQYF
TGCGCCAGCAGCTTGGCCGGACGCACAGATACGCAGTATTTT
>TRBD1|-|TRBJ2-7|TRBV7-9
CASSFSGTGTHEQYF
TGTGCCAGCAGCTTTTCCGGGACAGGGACCCACGAGCAGTACTTC
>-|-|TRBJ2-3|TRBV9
CASSVVSSTDTQYF
TGTGCCAGCAGCGTAGTTTCTAGCACAGATACGCAGTATTTT
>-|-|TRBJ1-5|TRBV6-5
CASRANDNQPQHF
TGTGCCAGCAGGGCAAACGACAATCAGCCCCAGCATTTT
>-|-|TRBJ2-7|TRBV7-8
CASSFDISYEQYF
TGTGCCAGCAGCTTTGACATCTCCTACGAGCAGTACTTC
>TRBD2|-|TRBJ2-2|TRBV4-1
CASSRGGGLVGAGELFF
TGCGCCAGCAGCCGGGGTGGGGGACTAGTAGGCGCCGGGGAGCTGTTTTTT
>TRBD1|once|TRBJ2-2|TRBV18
CASSPPGGESGELFF
TGTGCCAGCTCACCCCCAGGGGGCGAATCCGGGGAGCTGTTTTTT
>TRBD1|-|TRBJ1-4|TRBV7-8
CASSLGQGGGEKLFF
TGTGCCAGCAGCCTCGGACAGGGAGGAGGTGAAAAACTGTTTTTT
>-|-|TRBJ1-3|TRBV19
CASRQGPELGAGNTIYF
TGTGCCAGTCGTCAGGGACCCGAGCTAGGAGCTGGAAACACCATATATTTT
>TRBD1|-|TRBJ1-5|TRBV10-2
CASTPDRGSQPQHF
TGCGCCAGCACACCCGACAGGGGGAGTCAGCCCCAGCATTTT
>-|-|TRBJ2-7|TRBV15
CATSRDAGTYEQYF
TGTGCCACCAGCAGAGATGCAGGGACCTACGAGCAGTACTTC
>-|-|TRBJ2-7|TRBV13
CASSLYLTYEQYF
TGTGCCAGCAGCTTGTACCTCACCTACGAGCAGTACTTC
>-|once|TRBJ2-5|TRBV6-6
CASSPGARGAQYF
TGTGCCAGCAGCCCAGGGGCCCGGGGGGCCCAGTACTTC
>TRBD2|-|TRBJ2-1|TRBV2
CASSAGLADFYNEQFF
TGTGCCAGCAGTGCCGGACTAGCGGATTTCTACAATGAGCAGTTCTTC
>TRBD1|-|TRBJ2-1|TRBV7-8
CASSLDRDRDNEQFF
TGTGCCAGCAGCTTAGATAGGGACAGGGACAATGAGCAGTTCTTC
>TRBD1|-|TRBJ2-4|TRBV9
CASSDTGAIQYF
TGTGCCAGCAGTGATACAGGGGCCATTCAGTACTTC
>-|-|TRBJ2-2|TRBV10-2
CASRVRGPSTGELFF
TGCGCCAGCAGGGTGCGAGGCCCTTCCACCGGGGAGCTGTTTTTT
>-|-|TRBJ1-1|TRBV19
CASSANRDTEAFF
TGTGCCAGTAGTGCAAACAGGGACACTGAAGCTTTCTTT
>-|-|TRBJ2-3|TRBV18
CASSPDYLSTDTQYF
TGTGCCAGCTCCCCGGACTATCTTAGCACAGATACGCAGTATTTT
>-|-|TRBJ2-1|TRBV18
CASSPGYLNEQFF
TGTGCCAGCTCACCGGGGTATCTCAATGAGCAGTTCTTC
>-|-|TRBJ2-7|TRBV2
CASSEWKGSYEQYF
TGTGCCAGCAGTGAATGGAAGGGATCCTACGAGCAGTACTTC
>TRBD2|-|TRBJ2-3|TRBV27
CASSTSTGGVTDTQYF
TGTGCCAGCAGTACCTCCACGGGGGGGGTCACAGATACGCAGTATTTT
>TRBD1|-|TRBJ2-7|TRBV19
CASSDRTGVYEQYF
TGTGCCAGTAGTGATAGGACAGGGGTCTACGAGCAGTACTTC
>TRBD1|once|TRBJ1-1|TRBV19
CASSTLGQVNTEAFF
TGTGCCAGTAGTACGCTCGGACAGGTGAACACTGAAGCTTTCTTT
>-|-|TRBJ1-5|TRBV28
CASSFRGSNQPQHF
TGTGCCAGCAGTTTTCGGGGGTCTAATCAGCCCCAGCATTTT
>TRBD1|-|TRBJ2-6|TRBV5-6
CASSPGGTGDNVLTF
TGTGCCAGCAGCCCTGGTGGGACAGGGGACAACGTCCTGACTTTC